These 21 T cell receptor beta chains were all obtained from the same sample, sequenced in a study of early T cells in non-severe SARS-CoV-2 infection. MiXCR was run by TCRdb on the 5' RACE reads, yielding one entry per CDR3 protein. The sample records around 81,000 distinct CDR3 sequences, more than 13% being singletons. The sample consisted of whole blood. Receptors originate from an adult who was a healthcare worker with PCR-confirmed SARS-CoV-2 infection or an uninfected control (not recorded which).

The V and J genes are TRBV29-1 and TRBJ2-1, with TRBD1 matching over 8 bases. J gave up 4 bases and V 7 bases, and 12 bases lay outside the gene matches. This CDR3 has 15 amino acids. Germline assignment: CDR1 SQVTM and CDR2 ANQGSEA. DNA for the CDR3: TGCAGCGATAGACCTTCTGGACAGGGATACAATGAGCAGTTCTTC. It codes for CSDRPSGQGYNEQFF.

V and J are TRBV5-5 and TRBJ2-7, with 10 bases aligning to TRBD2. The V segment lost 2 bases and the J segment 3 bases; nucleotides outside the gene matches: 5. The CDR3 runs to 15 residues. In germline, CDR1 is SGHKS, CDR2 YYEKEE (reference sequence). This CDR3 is CASSFSPSGGYEQYF. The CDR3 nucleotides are TGTGCCAGCAGCTTTTCCCCTAGCGGGGGCTACGAGCAGTACTTC.

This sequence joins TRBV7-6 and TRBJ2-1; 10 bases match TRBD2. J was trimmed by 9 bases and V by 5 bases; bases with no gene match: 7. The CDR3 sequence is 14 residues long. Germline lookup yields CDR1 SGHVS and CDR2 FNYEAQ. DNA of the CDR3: TGTGCCAGCAGCCCGCGGACTAGCGGCGGTGAGCAGTTCTTC. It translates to CASSPRTSGGEQFF.

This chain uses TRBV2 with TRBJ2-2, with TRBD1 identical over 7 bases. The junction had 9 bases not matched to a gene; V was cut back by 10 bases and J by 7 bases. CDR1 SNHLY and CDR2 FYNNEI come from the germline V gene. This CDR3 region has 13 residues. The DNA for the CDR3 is TGTGCCACCGACAGGGTTCCCGTCGGGGAGCTGTTTTTT. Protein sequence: CATDRVPVGELFF. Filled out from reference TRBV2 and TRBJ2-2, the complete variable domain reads EPEVTQTPSHQVTQMGQEVILRCVPISNHLYFYWYRQILGQKVEFLVSFYNNEISEKSEIFDDQFSVERPDGSNFTLKIRSTKLEDSAMYFCATDRVPVGELFFGEGSRLTVL.

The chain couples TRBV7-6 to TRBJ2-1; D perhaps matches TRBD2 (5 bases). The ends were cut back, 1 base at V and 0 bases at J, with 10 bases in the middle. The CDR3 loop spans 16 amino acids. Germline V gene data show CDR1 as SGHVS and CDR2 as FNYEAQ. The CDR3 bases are TGTGCCAGCAGCTTAGTGGAGGCTAGCTCCTACAATGAGCAGTTCTTC. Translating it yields CASSLVEASSYNEQFF.

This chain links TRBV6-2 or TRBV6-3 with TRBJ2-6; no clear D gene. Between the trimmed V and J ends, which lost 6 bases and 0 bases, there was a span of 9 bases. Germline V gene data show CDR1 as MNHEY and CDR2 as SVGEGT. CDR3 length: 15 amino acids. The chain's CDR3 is CASSSDNSGANVLTF. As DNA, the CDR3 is TGTGCCAGCAGCTCCGACAACTCTGGGGCCAACGTCCTGACTTTC.

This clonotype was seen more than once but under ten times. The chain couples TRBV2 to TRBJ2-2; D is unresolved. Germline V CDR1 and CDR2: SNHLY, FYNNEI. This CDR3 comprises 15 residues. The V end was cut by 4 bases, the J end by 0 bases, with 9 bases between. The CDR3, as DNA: TGTGCCAGCAGTGTTTCGACTCCGAACACCGGGGAGCTGTTTTTT. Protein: CASSVSTPNTGELFF.

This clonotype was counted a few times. The CDR3 bases are TGTGCCTGGACTCCCCCGACTAGCGCCACAGATACGCAGTATTTT. Translating gives CAWTPPTSATDTQYF. The chain uses TRBV30 and TRBJ2-3, with TRBD2 matching 8 bases. This CDR3 comprises 15 residues. Trimming took 4 bases from V and 2 from J; bases not matched to a gene: 8. Germline V gene sequence: CDR1 GTSNPN, CDR2 SVGIG (reference sequence).

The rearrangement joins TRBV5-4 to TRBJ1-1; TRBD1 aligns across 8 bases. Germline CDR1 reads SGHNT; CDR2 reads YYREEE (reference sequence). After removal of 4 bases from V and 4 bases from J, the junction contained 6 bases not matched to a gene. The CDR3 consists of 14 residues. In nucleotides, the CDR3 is TGTGCCAGCAGCCCACCGGACAGGGTCACTGAAGCTTTCTTT. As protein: CASSPPDRVTEAFF.

CDR3 region: CAWCGLAPTYEQYF. The CDR3 nucleotides read TGTGCCTGGTGTGGACTAGCTCCGACCTACGAGCAGTACTTC. The rearrangement uses TRBV30 and TRBJ2-7; TRBD2 matches at 8 bases. Germline V gene lookup returns CDR1 GTSNPN and CDR2 SVGIG (reference sequence). This CDR3 comprises 14 residues. The V and J ends lost 5 bases and 2 bases, in that order; junction bases with no gene match: 8.

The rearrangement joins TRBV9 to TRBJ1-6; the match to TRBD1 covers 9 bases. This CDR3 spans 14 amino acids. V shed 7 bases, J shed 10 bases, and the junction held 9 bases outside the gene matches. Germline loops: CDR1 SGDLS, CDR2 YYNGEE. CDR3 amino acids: CASGRTGEISPLHF. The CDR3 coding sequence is TGTGCCAGCGGGAGGACAGGGGAAATATCACCCCTCCACTTT.

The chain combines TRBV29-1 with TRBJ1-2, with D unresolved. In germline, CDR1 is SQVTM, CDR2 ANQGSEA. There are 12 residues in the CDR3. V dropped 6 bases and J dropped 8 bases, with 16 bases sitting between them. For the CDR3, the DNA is TGCAGCGTCGCCCTGGAGGTGTGGGGCTACACCTTC. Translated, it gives CSVALEVWGYTF.

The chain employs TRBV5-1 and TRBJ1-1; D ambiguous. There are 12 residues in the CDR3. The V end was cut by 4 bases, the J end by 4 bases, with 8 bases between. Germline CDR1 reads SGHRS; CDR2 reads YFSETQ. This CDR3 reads CASSEVGTEAFF. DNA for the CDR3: TGCGCCAGCAGCGAAGTGGGCACTGAAGCTTTCTTT.

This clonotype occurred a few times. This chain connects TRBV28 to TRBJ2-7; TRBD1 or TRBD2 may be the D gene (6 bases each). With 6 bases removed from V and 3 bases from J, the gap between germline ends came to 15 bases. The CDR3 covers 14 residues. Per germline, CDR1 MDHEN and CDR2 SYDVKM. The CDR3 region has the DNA TGTGCCAGCAGACCCCCGGGGGCCCGCTACGAGCAGTACTTC. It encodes CASRPPGARYEQYF. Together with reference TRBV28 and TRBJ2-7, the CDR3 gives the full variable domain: DVKVTQSSRYLVKRTGEKVFLECVQDMDHENMFWYRQDPGLGLRLIYFSYDVKMKEKGDIPEGYSVSREKKERFSLILESASTNQTSMYLCASRPPGARYEQYFGPGTRLTVT.

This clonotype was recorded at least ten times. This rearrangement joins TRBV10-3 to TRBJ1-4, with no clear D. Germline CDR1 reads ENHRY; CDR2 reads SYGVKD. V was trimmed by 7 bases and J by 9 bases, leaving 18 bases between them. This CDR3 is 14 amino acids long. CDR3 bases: TGTGCCATCACTCCCTCCAGGTTCGGAAAAAAACTGTTTTTT. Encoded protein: CAITPSRFGKKLFF.

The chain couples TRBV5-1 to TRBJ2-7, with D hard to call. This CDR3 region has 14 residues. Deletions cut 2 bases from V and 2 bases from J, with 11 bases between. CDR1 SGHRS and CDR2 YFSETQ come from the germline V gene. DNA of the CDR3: TGCGCCAGCAGCTTATTGGATAGGACCTACGAGCAGTACTTC. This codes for CASSLLDRTYEQYF.

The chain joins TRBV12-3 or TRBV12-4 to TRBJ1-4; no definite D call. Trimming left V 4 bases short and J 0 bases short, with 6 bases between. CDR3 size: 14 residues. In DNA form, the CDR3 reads TGTGCCAGCAGTTGGATGGCAACTAATGAAAAACTGTTTTTT. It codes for CASSWMATNEKLFF.

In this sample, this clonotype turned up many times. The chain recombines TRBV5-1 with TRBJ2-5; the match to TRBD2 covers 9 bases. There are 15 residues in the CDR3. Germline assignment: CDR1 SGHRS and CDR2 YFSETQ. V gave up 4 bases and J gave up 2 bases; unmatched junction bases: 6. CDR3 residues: CASSQTSGDQETQYF. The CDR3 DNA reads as TGCGCCAGCAGCCAGACTAGCGGAGATCAAGAGACCCAGTACTTC.

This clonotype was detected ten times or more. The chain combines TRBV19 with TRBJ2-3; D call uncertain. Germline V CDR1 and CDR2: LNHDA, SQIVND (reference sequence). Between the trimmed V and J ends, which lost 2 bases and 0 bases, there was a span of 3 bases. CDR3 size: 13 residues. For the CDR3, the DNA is TGTGCCAGTAGTATACCCAGCACAGATACGCAGTATTTT. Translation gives CASSIPSTDTQYF.

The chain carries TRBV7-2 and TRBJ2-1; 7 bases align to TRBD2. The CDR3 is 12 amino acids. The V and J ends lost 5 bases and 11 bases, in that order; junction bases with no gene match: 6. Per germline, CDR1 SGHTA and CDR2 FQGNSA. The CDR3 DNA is TGTGCCAGCAGCGTGACTAGCTCTAAGCAGTTCTTC. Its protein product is CASSVTSSKQFF.

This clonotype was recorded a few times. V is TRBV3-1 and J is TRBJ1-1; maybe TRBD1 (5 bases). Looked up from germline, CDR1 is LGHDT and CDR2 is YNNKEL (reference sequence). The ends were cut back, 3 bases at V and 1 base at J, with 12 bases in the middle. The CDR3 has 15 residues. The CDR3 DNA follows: TGTGCCAGCAGCCATGTGACAGAGAGGAACACTGAAGCTTTCTTT. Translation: CASSHVTERNTEAFF.